This TCR beta chain was profiled in a study of cytomegalovirus exposure and HLA in healthy donors. Study-wide points: Rare TCR sequences dominated, though some public TCRs recurred in many donors. In the 130 or so validation repertoires, under 95% of cluster scores exceeded 0, per a later analysis. In vitro testing confirmed a few CMV-associated chains as specific for CMV antigens.

Sequencing used immunoSEQ multiplex PCR; TCRdb keeps in-frame clones, though not all of them. The data contain 120,000 to 150,000 clones, about 88% of them seen just once; the ten biggest clones take up around 3.2%. From the approximately 120-subject validation cohort, which was separate from the roughly 620-subject first cohort, the donors were drawn. The CDR3 length is 15 residues. Trimming took off 3 bases at V and 0 bases at J, with 9 bases between the two ends. Germline CDR1 and CDR2: SNHLY and FYNNEI. Details on this clone: Its target is not known.

V and J are TRBV2 and TRBJ1-5; D is unclear. This clonotype was sampled from a woman aged 18-29 years in good health and CMV-seropositive. Specimen: PBMCs. CDR3 amino acids: CASSDTEYSNQPQHF. CDR3 coding DNA: TGTGCCAGCAGTGACACGGAGTATAGCAATCAGCCCCAGCATTTT.